These 26 T cell receptor beta chains were all obtained from the same sample, sequenced in a study of blood T cell repertoires in COVID-19. Using immunoSEQ multiplex PCR, the repertoire was profiled, and TCRdb retains in-frame clones only, with some absent. The sample lists 350,000 to 450,000 clones, 85% occurring once. The material sequenced was peripheral blood. Receptors originate from a woman aged 18-30 years with acute or convalescent COVID-19.

This clone was detected only once. The chain employs TRBV5-1 and TRBJ2-1; D gene ambiguous. Germline V gene data show CDR1 as SGHRS and CDR2 as YFSETQ. Deletions cut 5 bases from V and 0 bases from J, with 9 bases between. This CDR3 is built from 14 residues. The CDR3 nucleotides are TGCGCCAGCAGTGACATGGACTCCTACAATGAGCAGTTCTTC. It codes for CASSDMDSYNEQFF. Drawing the rest from reference TRBV5-1 and TRBJ2-1, the complete variable domain is KAGVTQTPRYLIKTRGQQVTLSCSPISGHRSVSWYQQTPGQGLQFLFEYFSETQRNKGNFPGRFSGRQFSNSRSEMNVSTLELGDSALYLCASSDMDSYNEQFFGPGTRLTVL.

This chain joins TRBV24-1 and TRBJ1-5; 12 nucleotides match TRBD1. The J segment lost 10 bases and the V segment lost 3 bases, leaving 12 bases of the junction unmatched. This CDR3 region has 17 residues. CDR1 is KGHDR, CDR2 SFDVKD, per germline. The CDR3 region has the DNA TGTGCCACCAGTGATACGGCTTGGGGACAGGGGGCGAAACCCCAGCATTTT. Translation: CATSDTAWGQGAKPQHF.

The chain carries TRBV19 and TRBJ2-7; the match to TRBD1 covers 9 bases. Germline trimming cut 5 bases from V and 6 bases from J; bases unmatched to any gene: 5. CDR1 and CDR2 (germline): LNHDA, SQIVND (reference sequence). The CDR3 spans 13 residues. The CDR3 loop reads CASSSWTGVEQYF. The DNA of the CDR3 is TGTGCCAGTAGTTCATGGACAGGGGTCGAGCAGTACTTC. Looking up the rest from reference TRBV19 and TRBJ2-7 gives the full variable domain: DGGITQSPKYLFRKEGQNVTLSCEQNLNHDAMYWYRQDPGQGLRLIYYSQIVNDFQKGDIAEGYSVSREKKESFPLTVTSAQKNPTAFYLCASSSWTGVEQYFGPGTRLTVT.

V is TRBV7-9 and J is TRBJ2-5; TRBD2 is a possible D gene (6 bases). Per the germline V gene, CDR1 is SEHNR and CDR2 is FQNEAQ (reference sequence). With 1 base removed from V and 5 bases from J, the gap between germline ends came to 14 bases. This CDR3 has 15 residues. The CDR3 DNA sequence: TGTGCCAGCAGCTTAGAGGGCGGGGTTCGGGAGACCCAGTACTTC. This encodes CASSLEGGVRETQYF.

This sequence joins TRBV12-3 or TRBV12-4 and TRBJ1-1; D is undetermined. Trimming took off 5 bases at V and 2 bases at J, with 9 bases between the two ends. This CDR3 has 13 residues. The CDR3 loop reads CASSKPPNTEAFF. CDR3 DNA: TGTGCCAGCAGTAAGCCACCAAACACTGAAGCTTTCTTT.

This rearrangement joins TRBV2 to TRBJ2-4; 7 bases agree with TRBD2. J was trimmed by 9 bases and V by 8 bases; bases with no gene match: 16. The germline gives CDR1 SNHLY, CDR2 FYNNEI. This CDR3 region has 15 residues. CDR3 residues: CASRPQLTSSSIQYF. DNA of the CDR3: TGTGCCAGCCGACCGCAATTGACTAGCTCTAGCATTCAGTACTTC.

The J gene is TRBJ1-3, the V gene TRBV19; D is undetermined. V was clipped by 7 bases and J by 2 bases, with 18 bases between them. Germline loops: CDR1 LNHDA, CDR2 SQIVND (reference sequence). The CDR3 is made up of 16 amino acids. The CDR3 spells CASTPLELIAGNTIYF. CDR3 DNA: TGTGCCAGTACCCCTTTAGAATTAATCGCTGGAAACACCATATATTTT.

The V gene is TRBV28, the J gene TRBJ1-2; D gene ambiguous. Germline assignment: CDR1 MDHEN and CDR2 SYDVKM. This CDR3 contains 13 residues. Deletions cut 2 bases from V and 4 bases from J, with 8 bases between. CDR3 DNA: TGTGCCAGCAGTTTAAGCGGAGTCTATGGCTACACCTTC. It is translated as CASSLSGVYGYTF.

This clone was counted only a few times. The chain carries TRBV5-1 and TRBJ1-1; D might be TRBD1 (6 bases). Trimming cost V 2 bases and J 1 base, with 12 bases left between them. The germline V gene encodes CDR1 SGHRS and CDR2 YFSETQ. This CDR3 is 15 amino acids long. This chain's CDR3 is CASSLQGVANTEAFF. Here the CDR3 DNA reads TGCGCCAGCAGCTTACAGGGAGTTGCGAACACTGAAGCTTTCTTT. Using reference TRBV5-1 and TRBJ1-1 for the parts outside the CDR3, the full variable domain is KAGVTQTPRYLIKTRGQQVTLSCSPISGHRSVSWYQQTPGQGLQFLFEYFSETQRNKGNFPGRFSGRQFSNSRSEMNVSTLELGDSALYLCASSLQGVANTEAFFGQGTRLTVV.

The chain recombines TRBV7-3 with TRBJ1-2; 10 bases align to TRBD1. V gave up 5 bases and J gave up 3 bases; unmatched junction bases: 6. The CDR3 spans 15 residues. Germline V gives CDR1 SGHTA, CDR2 FQGTGA. The CDR3 spells CASSPDRGAHYGYTF. As DNA, the CDR3 is TGTGCCAGCAGCCCGGACAGGGGGGCGCACTATGGCTACACCTTC.

The genes are TRBV9 and TRBJ2-2, with 11 bases aligning to TRBD2. The J segment lost 3 bases and the V segment lost 2 bases, leaving 9 bases of the junction unmatched. This CDR3 has 18 amino acids. Germline loops: CDR1 SGDLS, CDR2 YYNGEE. The CDR3 is CASSVSLAGGPDTGELFF. The CDR3 DNA reads TGTGCCAGCAGCGTCAGTTTAGCGGGAGGGCCTGACACCGGGGAGCTGTTTTTT. Filled out from reference TRBV9 and TRBJ2-2, the complete variable domain reads DSGVTQTPKHLITATGQRVTLRCSPRSGDLSVYWYQQSLDQGLQFLIQYYNGEERAKGNILERFSAQQFPDLHSELNLSSLELGDSALYFCASSVSLAGGPDTGELFFGEGSRLTVL.

The rearrangement joins TRBV14 to TRBJ2-7; TRBD2 matches at 8 bases. The length of the CDR3 is 15 residues. With V trimmed by 2 bases and J by 4 bases, 7 bases remained unmatched. CDR1 is SGHDN and CDR2 is FVKESK in the germline V gene. The CDR3 spells CASSQSTSGAYEQYF. CDR3 sequence (DNA): TGTGCCAGCAGCCAATCTACTAGCGGAGCTTACGAGCAGTACTTC.

The genes are TRBV25-1 and TRBJ1-5, with D uncertain. Trimming removed 5 bases from V and 3 bases from J, with 17 bases in between. Per germline, CDR1 MGHDK and CDR2 SYGVNS. CDR3 length: 16 residues. CDR3 bases: TGTGCCAGCAGTTACAGACACTCCGGAAACAATCAGCCCCAGCATTTT. Translation gives CASSYRHSGNNQPQHF. Based on the CDR3 plus reference TRBV25-1 and TRBJ1-5, the full variable domain is EADIYQTPRYLVIGTGKKITLECSQTMGHDKMYWYQQDPGMELHLIHYSYGVNSTEKGDLSSESTVSRIRTEHFPLTLESARPSHTSQYLCASSYRHSGNNQPQHFGDGTRLSIL.

This chain joins TRBV7-3 and TRBJ1-2; TRBD1 aligns across 10 bases. CDR1 and CDR2 (germline): SGHTA, FQGTGA. Unmatched junction bases numbered 0, after V lost 2 bases and J lost 6 bases. The CDR3 has 13 residues. The CDR3 region is CASSLGTGDGYTF. The CDR3 coding sequence is TGTGCCAGCAGCTTAGGGACAGGGGATGGCTACACCTTC.

The genes are TRBV15 and TRBJ1-5; 9 positions match TRBD1. The CDR3 runs to 18 residues. The germline CDR1 and CDR2 sequences are LNHNV and YYDKDF (reference sequence). The V and J ends lost 3 bases and 0 bases, in that order; junction bases with no gene match: 9. The CDR3 here is CATSSSGQGLYSNQPQHF. CDR3 coding DNA: TGTGCCACCAGCAGTTCGGGACAGGGATTATATAGCAATCAGCCCCAGCATTTT.

This clone was counted a few times. The rearrangement links TRBV18 to TRBJ1-3; D not resolved. Per germline, CDR1 KGHSH and CDR2 LQKENI. This CDR3 is built from 15 residues. Deletions cut 5 bases from V and 0 bases from J, with 11 bases between. The CDR3 bases are TGTGCCAGCTCATACACCGAAGACTCTGGAAACACCATATATTTT. This translates into CASSYTEDSGNTIYF.

V usage is TRBV13 and J usage is TRBJ2-5; the D gene is possibly TRBD2 (5 bases). Trimming cost V 5 bases and J 3 bases, with 16 bases left between them. Germline V gives CDR1 PRHDT, CDR2 FYEKMQ (reference sequence). CDR3 length: 15 residues. This chain's CDR3 is CASSHTGVSEETQYF. The CDR3 bases are TGTGCCAGCAGCCATACTGGGGTTAGCGAAGAGACCCAGTACTTC.

The V and J genes are TRBV6-1 and TRBJ2-1, with 7 bases fitting TRBD2. There are 16 residues in the CDR3. V shed 5 bases, J shed 8 bases, and the junction held 15 bases outside the gene matches. CDR1 MNHNS and CDR2 SASEGT come from the germline V gene. CDR3 residues: CASSKVVGLRGDEQFF. The CDR3 region has the DNA TGTGCCAGCAGTAAAGTCGTGGGGCTCCGGGGGGATGAGCAGTTCTTC.

V is TRBV28 and J is TRBJ2-7, with D tentatively TRBD2 (6 bases). CDR1 is MDHEN, CDR2 SYDVKM, per germline. This CDR3 contains 13 residues. Trimming took 2 bases from V and 2 from J, leaving 7 bases between them. The CDR3, as DNA: TGTGCCAGCAGTTTAAGGGAGGCCTACGAGCAGTACTTC. Amino acid sequence: CASSLREAYEQYF.

The CDR3 coding sequence is TGTGCCAGTAGTATATTCAGGGCTTCTAGCAATCAGCCCCAGCATTTT. Protein product: CASSIFRASSNQPQHF. The chain joins TRBV19 to TRBJ1-5; D is perhaps TRBD1 (5 bases). Between the trimmed V and J ends, which lost 2 bases and 0 bases, there was a span of 11 bases. The CDR3 has 16 residues. Germline lookup yields CDR1 LNHDA and CDR2 SQIVND (reference sequence).

The genes are TRBV7-2 and TRBJ1-5; D possibly corresponds to TRBD1 (6 bases). Germline CDR1 and CDR2: SGHTA and FQGNSA. V lost 1 base and J lost 7, with 8 bases in between. The CDR3 is made up of 13 amino acids. CDR3 bases: TGTGCCAGCAGCTTAGAAGGGGGACAGCCCCAGCATTTT. Amino acid sequence: CASSLEGGQPQHF.

This clone has a handful of counts. The chain recombines TRBV7-2 with TRBJ1-5; 7 bases match TRBD1. Per germline, CDR1 SGHTA and CDR2 FQGNSA. The CDR3 is 17 residues long. V was clipped by 1 base and J by 3 bases; unmatched bases: 9. The CDR3 bases are TGTGCCAGCAGCTTAGGGACCGGACAGGTCTACAATCAGCCCCAGCATTTT. Protein product: CASSLGTGQVYNQPQHF.

This clone was detected once. The gene calls are TRBV25-1 and TRBJ1-1; no definite D call. The germline CDR1 and CDR2 sequences are MGHDK and SYGVNS. The V end was cut by 6 bases, the J end by 1 base, with 6 bases between. The length of the CDR3 is 12 residues. CDR3 in amino acids: CASRWANTEAFF. CDR3 coding DNA: TGTGCCAGCAGGTGGGCGAACACTGAAGCTTTCTTT.

V and J are TRBV6-5 and TRBJ2-5; 10 nucleotides align to TRBD1. Germline V lookup: CDR1 MNHEY, CDR2 SVGAGI. V trimming: 5 bases; J trimming: 5 bases; junction bases outside the gene matches: 2. The CDR3 has 13 amino acids. The CDR3 is CASSQDRGETQYF. For the CDR3, the DNA is TGTGCCAGCAGTCAGGACAGGGGGGAGACCCAGTACTTC.

In this sample, this clone turned up once. The rearrangement joins TRBV10-3 to TRBJ2-3; 9 nucleotides align to TRBD1. The length of the CDR3 is 15 residues. In germline, CDR1 is ENHRY, CDR2 SYGVKD. Trimming cost V 4 bases and J 2 bases; bases outside gene matches: 4. Written as DNA, the CDR3 is TGTGCCATCAGTGGTGGACAGGGGCCCACAGATACGCAGTATTTT. Its protein product is CAISGGQGPTDTQYF.

The chain combines TRBV6-1 with TRBJ1-2; possible D gene TRBD1, 5 bases. Germline-derived CDR1 and CDR2 are MNHNS and SASEGT. The CDR3 contains 16 residues. Trimming took off 5 bases at V and 1 base at J, with 17 bases between the two ends. The CDR3 protein is CASSQEGLRGNYGYTF. CDR3 nucleotides: TGTGCCAGCAGTCAAGAAGGGCTAAGGGGTAACTATGGCTACACCTTC.